These 32 T cell receptor beta chains were sequenced from one sample in a study of blood T cell repertoires in COVID-19. Using immunoSEQ multiplex PCR, the repertoire was profiled, and TCRdb retains in-frame clones only, with some absent. In the table there are about 100,000 clones, roughly 90% of which are singletons. Sequenced input: peripheral blood. The origin of the receptors is a man aged 45-65 years with active COVID-19.

The gene calls are TRBV14 and TRBJ1-4; D perhaps matches TRBD1 (5 bases). Germline V gene lookup returns CDR1 SGHDN and CDR2 FVKESK. Trimming removed 2 bases from V and 7 bases from J, with 17 bases in between. The CDR3 runs 16 residues. CDR3 loop: CASSQYGGQGGEKLFF. The CDR3 DNA follows: TGTGCCAGCAGCCAATATGGCGGTCAGGGAGGTGAAAAACTGTTTTTT.

CDR3 sequence reads: CASSGGENQPQHF. Here the CDR3 DNA reads TGTGCCAGCAGTGGGGGAGAGAATCAGCCCCAGCATTTT. This sequence joins TRBV6-4 and TRBJ1-5, with no clear D. The V gene lost 4 bases and the J gene lost 4 bases, with 8 bases spanning the gap. Germline CDR1 MRHNA, CDR2 SNTAGT. CDR3 length: 13 amino acids.

The chain employs TRBV24-1 and TRBJ2-7; 7 bases match TRBD1. CDR3 length: 15 residues. CDR1 and CDR2 from the germline V gene are KGHDR and SFDVKD. V trimming: 3 bases; J trimming: 1 base; junction bases outside the gene matches: 5. The CDR3 is CATSDRPTGSYEQYV. CDR3 DNA sequence: TGTGCCACCAGTGATCGACCGACAGGGTCCTACGAGCAGTACGTC.

V and J are TRBV24-1 and TRBJ2-1, with D unresolved. The CDR3 contains 13 residues. CDR1 is KGHDR, CDR2 SFDVKD, per germline. With 3 bases removed from V and 7 bases from J, the gap between germline ends came to 9 bases. In DNA, the CDR3 is TGTGCCACCAGTGATCCTTTCGGGAATGAGCAGTTCTTC. Protein: CATSDPFGNEQFF.

The V and J genes are TRBV5-6 and TRBJ2-1; D is undetermined. Trimming stripped 1 base from V and 0 bases from J, with 14 bases between. This CDR3 contains 17 residues. CDR1 is SGHDT and CDR2 is YYEEEE in the germline V gene. The CDR3 region is CASSLSLLAYSYNEQFF. For the CDR3, the DNA is TGTGCCAGCAGCTTGTCCCTTTTGGCTTACTCCTACAATGAGCAGTTCTTC.

The rearrangement links TRBV7-2 to TRBJ2-3, with D possibly TRBD2 on 5 matching bases. Germline values: CDR1 SGHTA, CDR2 FQGNSA. There are 14 residues in the CDR3. Trimming removed 0 bases at V and 6 bases at J, with 10 bases between. In nucleotides, the CDR3 is TGTGCCAGCAGCTTAGCGCGGGCATCTGATACGCAGTATTTT. It yields the protein CASSLARASDTQYF.

This sequence joins TRBV3-1 (or the pseudogene TRBV3-2) and TRBJ1-1; no reliable D call. V was cut by 4 bases and J by 4 bases, with 10 bases left in between. This CDR3 spans 13 amino acids. Germline CDR1 reads LGHDT; CDR2 reads YNNKEL (reference sequence). In DNA, the CDR3 is TGTGCCAGCAGCCCGTCCCAGGCCACTGAAGCTTTCTTT. It codes for CASSPSQATEAFF.

This clone was detected only a few times. The chain is built from TRBV9 and TRBJ1-3; D is unclear. Germline loops: CDR1 SGDLS, CDR2 YYNGEE. The CDR3 extends over 14 amino acids. Trimming shortened V by 2 bases and J by 0 bases, and 6 bases separated the two germline ends. In nucleotides, the CDR3 is TGTGCCAGCAGCGTGCAGTCCTCTGGAAACACCATATATTTT. This sequence encodes CASSVQSSGNTIYF. The full variable domain, its missing parts supplied by reference TRBV9 and TRBJ1-3, is DSGVTQTPKHLITATGQRVTLRCSPRSGDLSVYWYQQSLDQGLQFLIQYYNGEERAKGNILERFSAQQFPDLHSELNLSSLELGDSALYFCASSVQSSGNTIYFGEGSWLTVV.

The chain has TRBV11-2 and TRBJ1-3; no clear D gene. Germline V gene sequence: CDR1 SGHAT, CDR2 FQNNGV. This CDR3 is 13 amino acids long. The ends were cut back, 5 bases at V and 4 bases at J, with 9 bases in the middle. The CDR3: CASSPAYGNTIYF. CDR3 coding DNA: TGTGCCAGCAGCCCCGCGTACGGAAACACCATATATTTT.

This chain connects TRBV6-6 to TRBJ2-1; 8 bases match TRBD2. V lost 5 bases and J lost 5; bases outside the gene matches: 5. The germline V gene encodes CDR1 MNHNY and CDR2 SVGAGI (reference sequence). This CDR3 has 14 residues. The CDR3, as DNA: TGTGCCAGCAGTAGACCGGGACTAGACAATGAGCAGTTCTTC. Translation: CASSRPGLDNEQFF.

There are a few counts of this clone. V and J are TRBV5-8 and TRBJ2-1; tentatively, D is TRBD2 (7 bases). This CDR3 spans 15 amino acids. CDR1 and CDR2 from the germline V gene are SGHTS and YDEGEE. The germline V and J ends were trimmed by 4 bases and 7 bases, with 18 bases remaining between them. The CDR3 loop is CASSIPSGGGNEQFF. CDR3 in DNA: TGTGCCAGCAGCATTCCTAGCGGAGGGGGGAATGAGCAGTTCTTC.

J is TRBJ1-2 and V is TRBV6-1; 9 positions match TRBD1. The length of the CDR3 is 17 residues. Germline values: CDR1 MNHNS, CDR2 SASEGT. V was pared by 3 bases and J by 5 bases, with 13 bases of the junction left unmatched. The CDR3 protein is CASSERIGTGSQYGYTF. The DNA of the CDR3 is TGTGCCAGCAGTGAGAGGATCGGGACAGGGTCCCAGTATGGCTACACCTTC.

The chain uses TRBV6-2 or TRBV6-3 and TRBJ2-3; 8 nucleotides agree with TRBD1. The germline CDR1 and CDR2 sequences are MNHEY and SVGEGT. The length of the CDR3 is 17 residues. V lost 6 bases and J lost 6; bases outside the gene matches: 17. The CDR3 spells CASSQTLAGGLWDTQYF. CDR3 nucleotides: TGTGCCAGCAGCCAGACCTTGGCAGGGGGCTTGTGGGATACGCAGTATTTT.

V and J are TRBV11-3 and TRBJ1-3, with 7 nucleotides matching TRBD1. The CDR3 runs to 16 residues. With 5 bases clipped from V and 1 base from J, the junction kept 8 bases outside the gene matches. CDR1 is SGHNT and CDR2 is YENEEA in the germline V gene. CDR3 coding DNA: TGTGCCAGCAGCGCCCGACAGGGTCGTTCTGGAAACACCATATATTTT. Translating it yields CASSARQGRSGNTIYF.

The genes are TRBV4-2 and TRBJ1-2; 7 bases agree with TRBD1. Germline V gene data show CDR1 as LGHNA and CDR2 as YNFKEQ. V shed 0 bases and J 6 bases; nucleotides not matched to a gene: 10. This CDR3 contains 16 residues. CDR3 bases: TGTGCCAGCAGCCAAGATACGTCCAGGGGGGTGGATGGCTACACCTTC. It codes for CASSQDTSRGVDGYTF.

V is TRBV11-3 and J is TRBJ1-1; D gene ambiguous. This CDR3 spans 18 amino acids. Germline loops: CDR1 SGHNT, CDR2 YENEEA. V dropped 4 bases and J dropped 0 bases, with 21 bases sitting between them. CDR3 sequence reads: CASSSGEFRTSMNTEAFF. CDR3 coding DNA: TGTGCCAGCAGCTCCGGGGAATTTAGGACGTCCATGAACACTGAAGCTTTCTTT.

CDR3 in amino acids: CASSPERRGETQYF. The CDR3 region has the DNA TGTGCCAGCAGCCCGGAGCGAAGGGGAGAGACCCAGTACTTC. The rearrangement links TRBV3-1 (or the pseudogene TRBV3-2) to TRBJ2-5, with a possible D match to TRBD1 (5 bases). The CDR3 is made up of 14 amino acids. The V gene's germline CDR1 is LGHDT and CDR2 YNNKEL (reference sequence). Trimming took off 4 bases at V and 4 bases at J, with 13 bases between the two ends.

The chain carries TRBV4-1 and TRBJ1-1; TRBD1 aligns across 12 bases. V was clipped by 3 bases and J by 1 base; unmatched bases: 3. The CDR3 sequence is 16 residues long. Germline V gene lookup returns CDR1 MGHRA and CDR2 YSYEKL. CDR3 region: CASSQGQGAGNTEAFF. In DNA form, the CDR3 reads TGCGCCAGCAGCCAGGGACAGGGGGCAGGGAACACTGAAGCTTTCTTT.

This clone was counted between two and nine times. V usage is TRBV5-6 and J usage is TRBJ1-5; D is perhaps TRBD1 (5 bases). CDR3 size: 15 residues. Trimming pared 0 bases from V and 2 bases from J, leaving 9 bases between. The germline CDR1 and CDR2 sequences are SGHDT and YYEEEE. CDR3 amino acids: CASSLEGKGNQPQHF. CDR3 DNA: TGTGCCAGCAGCTTGGAGGGGAAGGGCAATCAGCCCCAGCATTTT.

V usage is TRBV11-3 and J usage is TRBJ2-3, with TRBD2 identical over 9 bases. V gave up 1 base and J gave up 1 base; unmatched junction bases: 6. This CDR3 region has 17 residues. The germline CDR1 and CDR2 sequences are SGHNT and YENEEA. CDR3 sequence: CASSLGTRLAGTDTQYF. In nucleotides, the CDR3 is TGTGCCAGCAGCTTAGGAACTCGACTAGCGGGCACAGATACGCAGTATTTT.

V usage is TRBV11-1 and J usage is TRBJ1-1; maybe TRBD1 (5 bases). Germline CDR1 reads SGHAT; CDR2 reads FQDESV (reference sequence). The CDR3 consists of 13 residues. V shed 2 bases and J shed 6 bases, with 10 bases lying between them. The CDR3 DNA is TGTGCCAGCAGCTTATCGGGGGTCCCTGAAGCTTTCTTT. This encodes CASSLSGVPEAFF.

The V and J genes are TRBV9 and TRBJ2-3; weak D call: TRBD1 (6 bases). Deletions cut 2 bases from V and 1 base from J, with 11 bases between. CDR3 length equals 15 residues. CDR1 is SGDLS and CDR2 is YYNGEE in the germline V gene. CDR3 residues: CASSVTGTRTDTQYF. CDR3 bases: TGTGCCAGCAGCGTTACCGGGACACGCACAGATACGCAGTATTTT. Complete variable domain (other parts from reference TRBV9 and TRBJ2-3): DSGVTQTPKHLITATGQRVTLRCSPRSGDLSVYWYQQSLDQGLQFLIQYYNGEERAKGNILERFSAQQFPDLHSELNLSSLELGDSALYFCASSVTGTRTDTQYFGPGTRLTVL.

CDR3: CASSPGLPLTDTQYF. The CDR3 DNA reads as TGTGCCAGCAGCCCGGGACTCCCCCTCACAGATACGCAGTATTTT. The chain recombines TRBV27 with TRBJ2-3; a weak D match, TRBD2 (6 bases). The V end was cut by 6 bases, the J end by 2 bases, with 15 bases between. Germline V gene data show CDR1 as MNHEY and CDR2 as SMNVEV (reference sequence). The CDR3 has 15 residues.

The chain employs TRBV6-5 and TRBJ2-1; TRBD2 aligns across 12 bases. The CDR3 spans 15 residues. Germline trimming cut 6 bases from V and 3 bases from J; bases unmatched to any gene: 3. In germline, CDR1 is MNHEY, CDR2 SVGAGI. This CDR3 is CASRLTSGGYNEQFF. In nucleotides, the CDR3 is TGTGCCAGCAGGCTGACTAGCGGGGGCTACAATGAGCAGTTCTTC.

This clone has a single count. The chain employs TRBV6-5 and TRBJ1-1, with TRBD1 matching over 9 bases. V trimming: 5 bases; J trimming: 1 base; junction bases outside the gene matches: 2. Germline CDR1 MNHEY, CDR2 SVGAGI. This CDR3 is 14 amino acids long. In DNA, the CDR3 is TGTGCCAGCAGTCGACAGGGGGAGAACACTGAAGCTTTCTTT. This sequence encodes CASSRQGENTEAFF.

V and J are TRBV5-1 and TRBJ2-5; no clear D gene. Germline V gene lookup returns CDR1 SGHRS and CDR2 YFSETQ. V dropped 2 bases and J dropped 2 bases, with 7 bases sitting between them. CDR3 length equals 13 residues. The CDR3 coding sequence is TGCGCCAGCAGCTTAACTCATCAAGAGACCCAGTACTTC. It translates to CASSLTHQETQYF. Complete variable domain (other parts from reference TRBV5-1 and TRBJ2-5): KAGVTQTPRYLIKTRGQQVTLSCSPISGHRSVSWYQQTPGQGLQFLFEYFSETQRNKGNFPGRFSGRQFSNSRSEMNVSTLELGDSALYLCASSLTHQETQYFGPGTRLLVL.

Comment on this clone: The junction does not match germline at one end; this may be a read error. The chain joins TRBV3-1 (or the pseudogene TRBV3-2) to TRBJ2-1, with 7 nucleotides matching TRBD1. The CDR3 has 11 residues. In germline, CDR1 is LGHDT, CDR2 YNNKEL (reference sequence). The CDR3, as DNA: TGTGCCAGCAGTGATCGACAGGGTTGGGTCTTC. Translated: CASSDRQGWVF.

V and J are TRBV24-1 and TRBJ1-2; 9 nucleotides line up with TRBD1. CDR1 and CDR2 from the germline V gene are KGHDR and SFDVKD. V lost 3 bases to trimming and J lost 5 bases; unmatched junction nucleotides: 6. This CDR3 comprises 15 residues. DNA for the CDR3: TGTGCCACCAGTGATAAATGGACAGGGGAATATGGCTACACCTTC. This encodes CATSDKWTGEYGYTF.

CDR3 protein: CSVEDLMRFTSGPFWGTQYF. The CDR3 bases are TGCAGCGTTGAAGACCTGATGCGGTTTACTAGCGGGCCCTTTTGGGGGACCCAGTACTTC. The chain uses TRBV29-1 and TRBJ2-5; 9 bases align to TRBD2. CDR1 is SQVTM, CDR2 ANQGSEA, per germline. The J segment lost 7 bases and the V segment lost 0 bases, leaving 24 bases of the junction unmatched. The length of the CDR3 is 20 residues. The complete variable domain, with remaining parts taken from reference TRBV29-1 and TRBJ2-5, reads SAVISQKPSRDICQRGTSLTIQCQVDSQVTMMFWYRQQPGQSLTLIATANQGSEATYESGFVIDKFPISRPNLTFSTLTVSNMSPEDSSIYLCSVEDLMRFTSGPFWGTQYFGPGTRLLVL.

The chain recombines TRBV3-1 (or the pseudogene TRBV3-2) with TRBJ1-1, with 7 nucleotides matching TRBD1. From germline, CDR1 is LGHDT and CDR2 YNNKEL (reference sequence). The CDR3 spans 13 residues. The junction had 11 bases not matched to a gene; V was cut back by 3 bases and J by 13 bases. This CDR3 is CASSQAGQAEDFF. In DNA form, the CDR3 reads TGTGCCAGCAGCCAGGCCGGACAGGCTGAGGATTTCTTT.

The chain links TRBV5-5 to TRBJ1-1, with TRBD1 as a possible D gene (5 bases). Germline CDR1 is SGHKS and CDR2 is YYEKEE (reference sequence). V lost 0 bases and J 1 base, leaving 10 bases between the germline ends. This CDR3 contains 15 residues. The CDR3 DNA reads TGTGCCAGCAGCTTGGTCGCAGGGCCGAACACTGAAGCTTTCTTT. Encoded protein: CASSLVAGPNTEAFF.

V is TRBV19 and J is TRBJ1-1, with 11 bases fitting TRBD1. The V gene's germline CDR1 is LNHDA and CDR2 SQIVND (reference sequence). The CDR3 runs to 14 residues. V lost 7 bases to trimming and J lost 7 bases; unmatched junction nucleotides: 8. CDR3 in DNA: TGTGCCAGTAAACCGGGACAGGGGGGCAATGAAGCTTTCTTT. Translation gives CASKPGQGGNEAFF.